What follows is one T cell receptor beta chain and its context. Its cognate antigen is unknown. The data originate from a study of T cells expressing NK-cell markers. Overall study findings and caveats: Six or seven donors carried dominant NKG2C+ clonotypes that made up 1.0-7.0% of their CD8+ T cells.

TCRdb re-called the 5' RACE reads and gives one entry per CDR3 protein, without DNA. Recorded here are hundreds of thousands of distinct CDR3 sequences; the top ten clones represent 4% to 4.5%. In germline, CDR1 is SGHAT, CDR2 FQNNGV. The CDR3 totals 16 residues. Sequencing used blood T cells: a sorted CD56 or NKG2C T cell subset, CD4+ or CD8+ T cells, or bulk PBMC T cells (not recorded which). The chain combines TRBV11-2 with TRBJ2-1. The receptor's source is a woman between 18 and 70 years old in good health. The CDR3 here is CASSFSGGSSYNEQFF. The full variable domain, with the rest looked up from reference TRBV11-2 and TRBJ2-1, is EAGVAQSPRYKIIEKRQSVAFWCNPISGHATLYWYQQILGQGPKLLIQFQNNGVVDDSQLPKDRFSAERLKGVDSTLKIQPAKLEDSAVYLCASSFSGGSSYNEQFFGPGTRLTVL.